The clone carrying this TCR beta chain appeared a few times. Uncontrolled infections, other autoimmune diseases, pregnancy or lactation led to exclusion of patients. Source material for PBMCs was 10 ml fresh peripheral blood. The data stem from a study of T cells in Graves' hyperthyroidism and ophthalmopathy. Trimming removed 1 base from V and 8 bases from J, with 20 bases in between. Germline V gene lookup returns CDR1 LNHDA and CDR2 SQIVND (reference sequence). The CDR3 loop spans 16 amino acids. The investigators amplified TCR beta CDR3 regions from RNA transcripts. The HTBI primer set was used in a first-round RT-PCR of the TCR CDR3. TCRdb reprocessed the multiplex PCR reads with MiXCR, giving one entry per CDR3 protein. The table has about 760,000 distinct CDR3 sequences, roughly 32% seen once; the top ten hold 31%.

Material for sequencing was blood. The TCR originated in a woman in her forties with Graves' hyperthyroidism. This sequence joins TRBV19 and TRBJ1-2; possibly TRBD1 for D (6 bases). CDR3 bases: TGTGCCAGTAGTATAGCAGGGGCAGCCCACTTCTCGGGCTACACCTTC. Its translation: CASSIAGAAHFSGYTF.